This entry lists 27 T cell receptor beta chains sequenced from one sample in a study of shared clonotypes between healthy human individuals (dated by TCRdb to about 2020). The library was built by means of the immunoSEQ multiplex PCR assay. TCRdb limited this immuneACCESS table to in-frame rearrangements with V and J called. A share of clones is missing; checked studies link under half to unresolved V genes, and the rest is unexplained. Counted in this sample were about 820,000 clones; almost 95% of them appeared once. Clones ranked in the top ten supply approximately 25% of the sample. CD8 naive samples consisted of CD45RO-negative cells that were positively selected for CCR7, yielding a CD45RA+CCR7+ population without TemRA cells. Sequenced input: naive CD8+ T cells sorted from blood. The sample's cell subset or site label, in plain terms: CD45RA+CCR7+. The receptors come from a man aged 25-45 years in good health.

Concerning this clone: This specimen includes other DNA sequences encoding the same CDR3. The chain has TRBV11-2 and TRBJ2-7; D unclear. The V gene lost 0 bases and the J gene lost 1 base, with 4 bases spanning the gap. The V gene's germline CDR1 is SGHAT and CDR2 FQNNGV. The CDR3 extends over 13 amino acids. CDR3: CASSLEVSYEQYF. In DNA form, the CDR3 reads TGTGCCAGCAGCTTAGAGGTGTCCTACGAGCAGTACTTC.

The chain joins TRBV25-1 to TRBJ1-4; the match to TRBD1 covers 9 bases. With V trimmed by 4 bases and J by 10 bases, 10 bases remained unmatched. This CDR3 has 15 amino acids. From germline, CDR1 is MGHDK and CDR2 SYGVNS. The CDR3: CASSARDRESLKLFF. The CDR3 DNA follows: TGTGCCAGCAGTGCCCGGGACAGGGAAAGTCTAAAACTGTTTTTT.

V gene TRBV10-1 combines with J gene TRBJ1-3; D is unclear. CDR1 WNHNN and CDR2 SYGVQD come from the germline V gene (reference sequence). V shed 8 bases and J shed 5 bases, with 10 bases lying between them. The CDR3 is 12 residues long. CDR3 DNA sequence: TGCGCCAGCTGCCCCCACAGAAACACCATATATTTT. It is translated as CASCPHRNTIYF.

V and J are TRBV5-4 and TRBJ2-1; weak D call: TRBD1 (6 bases). The CDR3 covers 15 residues. The germline CDR1 and CDR2 sequences are SGHNT and YYREEE (reference sequence). Trimming removed 4 bases at V and 2 bases at J, with 13 bases between. The CDR3 DNA is TGTGCCAGCAGCACTACACAGGGTGCCTACAATGAGCAGTTCTTC. Amino acid sequence: CASSTTQGAYNEQFF.

Comments on this clone: This same CDR3 is encoded by further DNA sequences in the sample. The V call is TRBV30, the J call TRBJ2-1; perhaps TRBD2 as D (5 bases). This CDR3 contains 11 residues. V was shortened by 5 bases and J by 7 bases, with 9 bases between the two germline ends. Germline V CDR1 and CDR2: GTSNPN, SVGIG (reference sequence). The CDR3 here is CAWRTSNEQFF. The CDR3 nucleotides read TGTGCCTGGCGAACTAGTAATGAGCAGTTCTTC. The variable domain in full, completed from reference TRBV30 and TRBJ2-1, reads SQTIHQWPATLVQPVGSPLSLECTVEGTSNPNLYWYRQAAGRGLQLLFYSVGIGQISSEVPQNLSASRPQDRQFILSSKKLLLSDSGFYLCAWRTSNEQFFGPGTRLTVL.

J is TRBJ2-4 and V is TRBV27; the D gene is possibly TRBD2 (6 bases). CDR1 MNHEY and CDR2 SMNVEV come from the germline V gene (reference sequence). Trimming cost V 3 bases and J 5 bases, with 14 bases left between them. The CDR3 is 15 amino acids. CDR3 nucleotide sequence: TGTGCCAGCAGTTTCGGGACTGGTCGAGAAAACATTCAGTACTTC. Translation: CASSFGTGRENIQYF.

This clone was detected only once. V is TRBV7-3 and J is TRBJ2-1; D is undetermined. The ends were cut back, 5 bases at V and 8 bases at J, with 16 bases in the middle. From germline, CDR1 is SGHTA and CDR2 FQGTGA. The CDR3 length is 14 residues. CDR3 sequence (DNA): TGTGCCAGCAGCCTGGAGAGTTCTAACCATGAGCAGTTCTTC. Its protein product is CASSLESSNHEQFF.

The chain carries TRBV10-2 and TRBJ1-4, with 9 bases identical to TRBD1. After removal of 5 bases from V and 8 bases from J, the junction contained 6 bases not matched to a gene. This CDR3 contains 14 residues. CDR1 and CDR2 (germline): WSHSY, SAAADI. The CDR3 DNA sequence: TGCGCCAGCAGTCCGGGACAGGGACGGGAAAAACTGTTTTTT. Translated, it gives CASSPGQGREKLFF.

This CDR3 reads CASSLLEKGDTQYF. In nucleotides, the CDR3 is TGTGCCAGCAGTTTACTGGAGAAGGGAGATACGCAGTATTTT. This chain connects TRBV27 to TRBJ2-3; D call uncertain. Germline values: CDR1 MNHEY, CDR2 SMNVEV (reference sequence). The CDR3 contains 14 residues. The V and J ends lost 2 bases and 5 bases respectively, with 11 bases between them.

The CDR3 spells CATSRRGWASGGPGELFF. DNA for the CDR3: TGTGCCACCAGTCGGAGAGGTTGGGCTAGCGGTGGTCCCGGGGAGCTGTTTTTT. J is TRBJ2-2 and V is TRBV15, with 7 bases aligning to TRBD2. V shed 6 bases, J shed 6 bases, and the junction held 19 bases outside the gene matches. The CDR3 sequence is 18 residues long. CDR1 and CDR2 from the germline V gene are LNHNV and YYDKDF (reference sequence).

The V and J genes are TRBV6-1 and TRBJ1-2; possible D gene TRBD1, 5 bases. Germline values: CDR1 MNHNS, CDR2 SASEGT. The CDR3 has 15 residues. V gave up 3 bases and J gave up 4 bases, with 15 bases separating them. The CDR3: CASSEGHRIFYGYTF. The CDR3 coding sequence is TGTGCCAGCAGTGAGGGCCACAGGATTTTCTATGGCTACACCTTC.

The CDR3 reads CASSLEGAFDQPQHF. In DNA, the CDR3 is TGTGCCAGCAGTTTAGAGGGGGCTTTTGATCAGCCCCAGCATTTT. The rearrangement joins TRBV28 to TRBJ1-5; 7 bases line up with TRBD1. Trimming took 2 bases from V and 5 from J; bases not matched to a gene: 6. In germline, CDR1 is MDHEN, CDR2 SYDVKM. CDR3 length: 15 amino acids.

This chain joins TRBV5-6 and TRBJ2-1; 15 nucleotides match TRBD2. With 2 bases clipped from V and 2 bases from J, the junction kept 8 bases outside the gene matches. Germline CDR1 SGHDT, CDR2 YYEEEE. CDR3 length equals 19 residues. In nucleotides, the CDR3 is TGTGCCAGCAGCTTCCCCGGGACTAGCGGGAGGAACCCCTACAATGAGCAGTTCTTC. Its translation: CASSFPGTSGRNPYNEQFF.

This clone was observed once. The CDR3 coding sequence is TGTGCCAGCAGTTCCGGGACTAGCAGTAATACCGGGGAGCTGTTTTTT. It is translated as CASSSGTSSNTGELFF. V is TRBV5-4 and J is TRBJ2-2, with 9 positions matching TRBD2. Trimming took 5 bases from V and 5 from J; bases not matched to a gene: 10. Germline loops: CDR1 SGHNT, CDR2 YYREEE (reference sequence). The CDR3 loop spans 16 amino acids.

The CDR3 spells CASSQEDRVTRRGRETQYF. CDR3 bases: TGTGCCAGCTCCCAAGAGGACAGGGTAACTCGTCGGGGGCGAGAGACCCAGTACTTC. The chain joins TRBV18 to TRBJ2-5, with 8 nucleotides matching TRBD1. Germline CDR1 is KGHSH and CDR2 is LQKENI. The CDR3 extends over 19 amino acids. V shed 6 bases, J shed 4 bases, and the junction held 22 bases outside the gene matches.

The CDR3 here is CSVGRKDREYEQFF. As DNA, the CDR3 is TGCAGCGTTGGTAGGAAGGACAGGGAGTATGAGCAGTTCTTC. This sequence joins TRBV29-1 and TRBJ2-1, with TRBD1 identical over 8 bases. Germline V gene data show CDR1 as SQVTM and CDR2 as ANQGSEA. This CDR3 region has 14 residues. Trimming took 4 bases from V and 8 from J; bases not matched to a gene: 10.

The chain couples TRBV29-1 to TRBJ1-2; tentatively, D is TRBD1 (5 bases). Trimming removed 6 bases at V and 8 bases at J, with 13 bases between. The length of the CDR3 is 11 residues. The germline CDR1 and CDR2 sequences are SQVTM and ANQGSEA. The CDR3 loop reads CSVIRGGGYTF. The CDR3 DNA reads TGCAGCGTAATAAGGGGAGGCGGCTACACCTTC. Looking up the rest from reference TRBV29-1 and TRBJ1-2 gives the full variable domain: SAVISQKPSRDICQRGTSLTIQCQVDSQVTMMFWYRQQPGQSLTLIATANQGSEATYESGFVIDKFPISRPNLTFSTLTVSNMSPEDSSIYLCSVIRGGGYTFGSGTRLTVV.

The chain recombines TRBV15 with TRBJ2-4; 9 bases match TRBD2. CDR3 length: 16 amino acids. Trimming removed 0 bases from V and 1 base from J; junction bases left unmatched: 1. The germline V gene encodes CDR1 LNHNV and CDR2 YYDKDF (reference sequence). The CDR3 region is CATSRELAGAKNIQYF. DNA for the CDR3: TGTGCCACCAGCAGAGAACTAGCGGGCGCCAAAAACATTCAGTACTTC.

This chain connects TRBV30 to TRBJ2-7; 7 bases line up with TRBD1. CDR3 size: 13 residues. J gave up 2 bases and V 8 bases, and 9 bases lay outside the gene matches. From germline, CDR1 is GTSNPN and CDR2 SVGIG (reference sequence). This CDR3 reads CAAEGGQPYEQYF. CDR3 coding DNA: TGTGCCGCGGAAGGGGGACAGCCCTACGAGCAGTACTTC. Looking up the rest from reference TRBV30 and TRBJ2-7 gives the full variable domain: SQTIHQWPATLVQPVGSPLSLECTVEGTSNPNLYWYRQAAGRGLQLLFYSVGIGQISSEVPQNLSASRPQDRQFILSSKKLLLSDSGFYLCAAEGGQPYEQYFGPGTRLTVT.

The chain employs TRBV9 and TRBJ1-2; D call uncertain. This CDR3 region has 15 residues. V was cut by 1 base and J by 6 bases, with 16 bases left in between. CDR1 and CDR2 from the germline V gene are SGDLS and YYNGEE. The CDR3 spells CASSVRADLTNGYTF. CDR3 nucleotide sequence: TGTGCCAGCAGCGTACGAGCGGACTTGACGAATGGCTACACCTTC.

This rearrangement joins TRBV7-9 to TRBJ2-6; 8 positions match TRBD1. The CDR3 has 17 residues. Germline CDR1 SEHNR, CDR2 FQNEAQ (reference sequence). V dropped 2 bases and J dropped 4; count of bases not matched to a gene: 7. The CDR3 coding sequence is TGTGCCAGCAGCTTATCGTCCAGGGGGCCCGGGGCCAACGTCCTGACTTTC. As protein: CASSLSSRGPGANVLTF.

Remarks on this clone: This CDR3 is also generated by other DNA sequences in the sample. The chain uses TRBV27 and TRBJ2-2; D remains unclear. Per germline, CDR1 MNHEY and CDR2 SMNVEV (reference sequence). CDR3 length equals 14 residues. Between the trimmed V and J ends, which lost 6 bases and 1 base, there was a span of 9 bases. The CDR3 bases are TGTGCCAGCAGCTCGATTTTGAACACCGGGGAGCTGTTTTTT. It translates to CASSSILNTGELFF.

This clone is a singleton in its sample. The CDR3 loop reads CASSSDSIPNTGELFF. CDR3 in DNA: TGTGCCAGCAGCTCCGACTCCATCCCGAACACCGGGGAGCTGTTTTTT. The V gene is TRBV7-9, the J gene TRBJ2-2; D gene uncertain. The germline V gene has CDR1 SEHNR and CDR2 FQNEAQ (reference sequence). The V end was cut by 4 bases, the J end by 0 bases, with 12 bases between. There are 16 residues in the CDR3.

The chain has TRBV9 and TRBJ2-5; TRBD1 or TRBD2 may be the D gene (5 bases each). V lost 0 bases, J lost 9 bases, and 12 bases lay in between. Germline values: CDR1 SGDLS, CDR2 YYNGEE. The CDR3 has 13 residues. The CDR3 DNA reads as TGTGCCAGCAGCGTAGGAGGGGCCGGGGCCCAGTACTTC. Its translation: CASSVGGAGAQYF.

The V call is TRBV7-2, the J call TRBJ2-7; tentatively, D is TRBD2 (5 bases). The V end lost 6 bases, the J end lost 2 bases, and 17 bases lay between the germline ends. The V gene's germline CDR1 is SGHTA and CDR2 FQGNSA. This CDR3 contains 15 residues. The CDR3 is CASSLYLRDTYEQYF. Here the CDR3 DNA reads TGTGCCAGCAGTTTATACCTGAGGGATACCTACGAGCAGTACTTC. The full variable domain, with the rest looked up from reference TRBV7-2 and TRBJ2-7, is GAGVSQSPSNKVTEKGKDVELRCDPISGHTALYWYRQSLGQGLEFLIYFQGNSAPDKSGLPSDRFSAERTGGSVSTLTIQRTQQEDSAVYLCASSLYLRDTYEQYFGPGTRLTVT.

The chain employs TRBV29-1 and TRBJ1-3, with D unresolved. CDR3 length equals 11 residues. Germline lookup yields CDR1 SQVTM and CDR2 ANQGSEA. V lost 0 bases, J lost 6 bases, and 3 bases lay in between. CDR3 sequence: CSVEDVNTIYF. For the CDR3, the DNA is TGCAGCGTTGAAGATGTAAACACCATATATTTT.

J is TRBJ1-4 and V is TRBV27, with D tentatively TRBD1 (5 bases). This CDR3 has 14 residues. Trimming left V 0 bases short and J 5 bases short, with 7 bases between. The germline V gene has CDR1 MNHEY and CDR2 SMNVEV (reference sequence). Here the CDR3 reads CASSLSSGNEKLFF. DNA of the CDR3: TGTGCCAGCAGTTTATCGTCAGGGAATGAAAAACTGTTTTTT.